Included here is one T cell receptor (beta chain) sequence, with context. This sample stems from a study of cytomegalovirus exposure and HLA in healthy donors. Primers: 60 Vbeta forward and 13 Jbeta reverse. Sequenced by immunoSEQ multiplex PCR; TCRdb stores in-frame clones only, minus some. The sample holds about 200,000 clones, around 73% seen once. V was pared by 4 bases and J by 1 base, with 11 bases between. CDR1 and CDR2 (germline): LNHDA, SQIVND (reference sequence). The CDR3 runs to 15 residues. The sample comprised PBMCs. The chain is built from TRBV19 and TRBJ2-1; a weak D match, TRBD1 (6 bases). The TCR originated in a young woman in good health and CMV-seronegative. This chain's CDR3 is CASSTTGTSYNEQFF. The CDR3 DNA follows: TGTGCCAGTAGTACAACCGGGACATCCTACAATGAGCAGTTCTTC.